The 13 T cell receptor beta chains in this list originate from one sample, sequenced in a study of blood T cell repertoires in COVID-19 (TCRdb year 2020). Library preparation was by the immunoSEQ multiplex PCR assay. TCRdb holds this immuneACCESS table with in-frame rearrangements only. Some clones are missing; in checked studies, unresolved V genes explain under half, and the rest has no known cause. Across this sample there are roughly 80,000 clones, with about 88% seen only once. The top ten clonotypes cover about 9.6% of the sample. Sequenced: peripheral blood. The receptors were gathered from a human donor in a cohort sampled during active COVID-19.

The DNA of the CDR3 is TGTGCCAGCCGCGGGACAGGGGCCTATGGCTACACCTTC. This encodes CASRGTGAYGYTF. This sequence joins TRBV9 and TRBJ1-2; 10 bases fit TRBD1. The V and J ends lost 7 bases and 4 bases, in that order; junction bases with no gene match: 4. The CDR3 spans 13 residues. The germline V gene encodes CDR1 SGDLS and CDR2 YYNGEE.

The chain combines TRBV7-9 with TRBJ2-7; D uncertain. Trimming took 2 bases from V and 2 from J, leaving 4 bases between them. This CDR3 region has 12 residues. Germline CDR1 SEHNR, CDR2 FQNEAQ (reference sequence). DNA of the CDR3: TGTGCCAGCAGCTTAACAGCCTACGAGCAGTACTTC. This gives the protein CASSLTAYEQYF.

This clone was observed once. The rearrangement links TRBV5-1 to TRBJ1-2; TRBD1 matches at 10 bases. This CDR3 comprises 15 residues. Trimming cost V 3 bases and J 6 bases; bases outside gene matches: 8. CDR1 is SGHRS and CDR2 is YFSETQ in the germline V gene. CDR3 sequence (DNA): TGCGCCAGCAGCTACCGTCGGACAGGGGGTGATGGCTACACCTTC. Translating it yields CASSYRRTGGDGYTF.

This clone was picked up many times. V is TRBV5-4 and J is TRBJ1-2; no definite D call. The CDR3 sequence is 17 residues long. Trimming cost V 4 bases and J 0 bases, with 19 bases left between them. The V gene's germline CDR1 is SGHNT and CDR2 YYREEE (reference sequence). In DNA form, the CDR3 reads TGTGCCAGCAGCCCCATCGATGGGAGACTAACTAACTATGGCTACACCTTC. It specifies CASSPIDGRLTNYGYTF.

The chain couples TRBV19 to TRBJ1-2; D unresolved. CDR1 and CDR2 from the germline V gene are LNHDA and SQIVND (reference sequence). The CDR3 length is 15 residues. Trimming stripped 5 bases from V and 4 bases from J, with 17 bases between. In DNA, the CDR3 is TGTGCCAGTAGTGTGGCTCGGGAGGCGGCCTATGGCTACACCTTC. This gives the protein CASSVAREAAYGYTF.

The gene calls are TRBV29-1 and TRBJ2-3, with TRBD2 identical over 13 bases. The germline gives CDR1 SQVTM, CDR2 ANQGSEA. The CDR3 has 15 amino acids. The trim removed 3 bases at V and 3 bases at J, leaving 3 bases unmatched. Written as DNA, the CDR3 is TGCAGCGTTGACGGACTAGCGGGGGATACAGATACGCAGTATTTT. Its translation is CSVDGLAGDTDTQYF.

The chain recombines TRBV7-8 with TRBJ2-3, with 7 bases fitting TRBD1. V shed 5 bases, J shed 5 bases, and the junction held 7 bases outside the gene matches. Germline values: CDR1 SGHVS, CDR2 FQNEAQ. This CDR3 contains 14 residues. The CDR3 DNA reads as TGTGCCAGCAGCAGGACAGGAAATAGAGATACGCAGTATTTT. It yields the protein CASSRTGNRDTQYF.

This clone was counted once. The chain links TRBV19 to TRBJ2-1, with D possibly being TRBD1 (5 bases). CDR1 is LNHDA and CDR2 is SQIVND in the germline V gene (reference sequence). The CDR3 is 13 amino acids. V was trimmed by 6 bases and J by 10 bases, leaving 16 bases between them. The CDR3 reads CASSTLGNREQFF. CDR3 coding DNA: TGTGCCAGTAGCACCCTGGGGAACAGGGAGCAGTTCTTC.

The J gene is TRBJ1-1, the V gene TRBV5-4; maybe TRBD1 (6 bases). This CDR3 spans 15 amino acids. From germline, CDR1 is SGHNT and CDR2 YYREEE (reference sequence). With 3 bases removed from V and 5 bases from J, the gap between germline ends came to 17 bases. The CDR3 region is CASSYYTGFGTEAFF. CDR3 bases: TGTGCCAGCAGCTACTATACAGGGTTCGGTACTGAAGCTTTCTTT.

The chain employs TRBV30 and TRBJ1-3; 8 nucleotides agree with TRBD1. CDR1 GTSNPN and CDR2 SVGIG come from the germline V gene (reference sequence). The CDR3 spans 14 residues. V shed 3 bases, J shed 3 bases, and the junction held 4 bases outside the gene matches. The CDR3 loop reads CAWSRGLGGNTIYF. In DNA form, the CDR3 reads TGTGCCTGGAGCAGGGGGCTCGGTGGAAACACCATATATTTT.

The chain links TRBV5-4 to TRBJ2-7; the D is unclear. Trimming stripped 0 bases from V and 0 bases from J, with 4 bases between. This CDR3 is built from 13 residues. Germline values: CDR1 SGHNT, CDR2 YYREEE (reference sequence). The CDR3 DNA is TGTGCCAGCAGCTTGGACACCTCCTACGAGCAGTACTTC. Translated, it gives CASSLDTSYEQYF. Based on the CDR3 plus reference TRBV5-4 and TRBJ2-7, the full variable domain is ETGVTQSPTHLIKTRGQQVTLRCSSQSGHNTVSWYQQALGQGPQFIFQYYREEENGRGNFPPRFSGLQFPNYSSELNVNALELDDSALYLCASSLDTSYEQYFGPGTRLTVT.

Here the CDR3 reads CATSRDRNYGYTF. The DNA for the CDR3 is TGTGCCACCAGCAGAGACAGGAACTATGGCTACACCTTC. The gene calls are TRBV15 and TRBJ1-2; no clear D. Germline V gene data show CDR1 as LNHNV and CDR2 as YYDKDF (reference sequence). V lost 0 bases and J lost 2, with 4 bases in between. There are 13 residues in the CDR3.

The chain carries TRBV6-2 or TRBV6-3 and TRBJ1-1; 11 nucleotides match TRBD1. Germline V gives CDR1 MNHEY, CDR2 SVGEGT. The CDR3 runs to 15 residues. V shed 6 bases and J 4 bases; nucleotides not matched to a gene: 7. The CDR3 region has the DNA TGTGCCAGCAGCCGGACAGGGGGCGCGGGCACTGAAGCTTTCTTT. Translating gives CASSRTGGAGTEAFF.